The 28 T cell receptor beta chains in this list originate from one sample, sequenced in a study of cytomegalovirus exposure and HLA in healthy donors. The PCR was carried out with 60 Vbeta primers and 13 Jbeta primers. Sequencing was performed with immunoSEQ multiplex PCR; in TCRdb, only in-frame clones are kept and a portion is missing. The sample holds 100,000 or so clones; about 85% are singletons and the top ten take about 3.6%. The sample comprised PBMCs. The receptors were sampled from a man aged 25-40 years in good health and CMV-seronegative.

V and J are TRBV4-3 and TRBJ1-1, with D possibly being TRBD1 (6 bases). The CDR3 length is 15 residues. Germline CDR1 and CDR2: LGHNA and YSLEER. V was pared by 0 bases and J by 4 bases, with 12 bases between. The chain's CDR3 is CASSQESARGTEAFF. CDR3 DNA: TGCGCCAGCAGCCAAGAATCCGCCAGGGGCACTGAAGCTTTCTTT.

The CDR3, as DNA: TGTGCCAGCAGACTAGCGGTAAACACCGGGGAGCTGTTTTTT. Translating gives CASRLAVNTGELFF. V usage is TRBV9 and J usage is TRBJ2-2, with 8 bases that match TRBD2. J was trimmed by 2 bases and V by 5 bases; bases with no gene match: 2. The CDR3 runs 14 residues. Germline V gene sequence: CDR1 SGDLS, CDR2 YYNGEE.

The chain has TRBV5-5 and TRBJ1-2; no definite D call. The V gene lost 3 bases and the J gene lost 8 bases, with 17 bases spanning the gap. Germline CDR1 SGHKS, CDR2 YYEKEE (reference sequence). The CDR3 runs 14 residues. The CDR3 is CASSYSGSSYGYTF. DNA for the CDR3: TGTGCCAGCAGCTATTCAGGTTCTTCTTACGGCTACACCTTC. Variable domain in full (rest from reference TRBV5-5 and TRBJ1-2): DAGVTQSPTHLIKTRGQQVTLRCSPISGHKSVSWYQQVLGQGPQFIFQYYEKEERGRGNFPDRFSARQFPNYSSELNVNALLLGDSALYLCASSYSGSSYGYTFGSGTRLTVV.

V usage is TRBV5-4 and J usage is TRBJ2-1; 8 positions match TRBD1. The CDR3 length is 15 residues. The germline V gene encodes CDR1 SGHNT and CDR2 YYREEE (reference sequence). The ends lost 4 bases at V and 5 bases at J; junction bases unmatched: 8. CDR3 sequence: CASSRDRLSDNEQFF. CDR3 sequence (DNA): TGTGCCAGCAGCCGGGACAGGTTGTCGGACAATGAGCAGTTCTTC.

This chain links TRBV28 with TRBJ1-2; D ambiguous. Trimming cost V 3 bases and J 2 bases, with 10 bases left between them. The CDR3 covers 14 residues. Germline CDR1 MDHEN, CDR2 SYDVKM. The CDR3 loop is CASSFGLSNYGYTF. The CDR3 coding sequence is TGTGCCAGCAGTTTTGGGCTGTCAAACTATGGCTACACCTTC.

The chain uses TRBV19 and TRBJ2-2; D is possibly TRBD1 (6 bases). The CDR3 covers 14 residues. V lost 10 bases to trimming and J lost 2 bases, with 14 bases between them. The germline gives CDR1 LNHDA, CDR2 SQIVND (reference sequence). The CDR3 protein is CATKGTFNTGELFF. The DNA for the CDR3 is TGTGCCACCAAGGGGACATTTAACACCGGGGAGCTGTTTTTT. The variable domain in full, with the rest retrieved from reference TRBV19 and TRBJ2-2, is DGGITQSPKYLFRKEGQNVTLSCEQNLNHDAMYWYRQDPGQGLRLIYYSQIVNDFQKGDIAEGYSVSREKKESFPLTVTSAQKNPTAFYLCATKGTFNTGELFFGEGSRLTVL.

The CDR3 sequence: CASRGGYVISETQYF. The CDR3 coding sequence is TGCGCCAGCAGAGGAGGATACGTTATAAGTGAGACCCAGTACTTC. The V and J genes are TRBV10-2 and TRBJ2-5; TRBD2 is a possible D gene (5 bases). The germline V and J ends were trimmed by 6 bases and 5 bases, with 19 bases remaining between them. CDR1 WSHSY and CDR2 SAAADI come from the germline V gene. CDR3 length: 15 amino acids.

The J gene is TRBJ1-1, the V gene TRBV19; 7 bases agree with TRBD1. After removal of 5 bases from V and 8 bases from J, the junction contained 8 bases not matched to a gene. Germline CDR1 and CDR2: LNHDA and SQIVND (reference sequence). The CDR3 has 13 residues. CDR3 region: CASSATTGSEAFF. The CDR3 coding sequence is TGTGCCAGTAGTGCCACGACAGGGTCAGAAGCTTTCTTT.

This clone is a singleton in its sample. The CDR3 loop reads CASSGQGVHTEAFF. For the CDR3, the DNA is TGTGCCAGCTCCGGACAAGGGGTACACACTGAAGCTTTCTTT. The chain is built from TRBV19 and TRBJ1-1, with TRBD1 as a possible D gene (5 bases). V was trimmed by 9 bases and J by 3 bases, leaving 17 bases between them. The CDR3 has 14 residues. Germline loops: CDR1 LNHDA, CDR2 SQIVND (reference sequence).

This clone was counted once. The gene calls are TRBV14 and TRBJ1-4; D might be TRBD1 (5 bases). The CDR3 has 13 residues. CDR1 and CDR2 (germline): SGHDN, FVKESK. Trimming took 3 bases from V and 7 from J, leaving 9 bases between them. The CDR3 protein is CASSHVGAEKLFF. DNA for the CDR3: TGTGCCAGCAGCCACGTTGGGGCTGAAAAACTGTTTTTT.

V is TRBV5-1 and J is TRBJ2-7, with 8 bases matching TRBD1. CDR1 is SGHRS and CDR2 is YFSETQ in the germline V gene. The CDR3 contains 15 residues. V was pared by 3 bases and J by 3 bases, with 8 bases of the junction left unmatched. The CDR3 protein is CASSSPGQAIYEQYF. For the CDR3, the DNA is TGCGCCAGCAGCTCCCCGGGACAGGCGATCTACGAGCAGTACTTC.

This clone was observed once. The rearrangement links TRBV6-5 to TRBJ1-2; D gene unclear. V was pared by 3 bases and J by 4 bases, with 12 bases between. There are 14 residues in the CDR3. CDR1 and CDR2 from the germline V gene are MNHEY and SVGAGI. Here the CDR3 DNA reads TGTGCCAGCAGTTATAACACGGAGGGCTATGGCTACACCTTC. It translates to CASSYNTEGYGYTF.

The chain is built from TRBV11-2 and TRBJ1-6; D is ambiguous. Germline V gives CDR1 SGHAT, CDR2 FQNNGV. The CDR3 has 15 residues. The ends were cut back, 1 base at V and 6 bases at J, with 10 bases in the middle. CDR3 region: CASSLGGSPNSPLHF. In DNA form, the CDR3 reads TGTGCCAGCAGCTTAGGTGGCAGTCCTAATTCACCCCTCCACTTT.

The chain couples TRBV5-6 to TRBJ2-5, with D uncertain. Trimming pared 0 bases from V and 6 bases from J, leaving 12 bases between. The CDR3 is 14 residues long. Germline values: CDR1 SGHDT, CDR2 YYEEEE. The CDR3 here is CASSLVGLRQTQYF. The CDR3 DNA follows: TGTGCCAGCAGCTTGGTGGGCCTCAGACAGACCCAGTACTTC.

The chain combines TRBV6-5 with TRBJ2-7; D might be TRBD1 (6 bases). CDR1 MNHEY and CDR2 SVGAGI come from the germline V gene. The germline V and J ends were trimmed by 6 bases and 3 bases, with 18 bases remaining between them. CDR3 length: 15 residues. In nucleotides, the CDR3 is TGTGCCAGCAGAATCAACCGGGACAAGCACTACGAGCAGTACTTC. It translates to CASRINRDKHYEQYF.

The genes are TRBV10-3 and TRBJ2-5, with 7 bases aligning to TRBD1. The CDR3 spans 14 residues. Germline CDR1 and CDR2: ENHRY and SYGVKD. The V segment lost 2 bases and the J segment 5 bases; nucleotides outside the gene matches: 5. As DNA, the CDR3 is TGTGCCATCAGTGAGCCTTCACAGGGGGAGACCCAGTACTTC. Translation gives CAISEPSQGETQYF.

This clone showed up just a few times. The chain carries TRBV5-1 and TRBJ2-2; TRBD2 agrees at 11 bases. CDR1 and CDR2 (germline): SGHRS, YFSETQ. Unmatched junction bases numbered 7, after V lost 6 bases and J lost 6 bases. There are 15 residues in the CDR3. CDR3: CASNPLAGDPGELFF. DNA for the CDR3: TGCGCCAGCAACCCACTAGCGGGAGACCCCGGGGAGCTGTTTTTT.

The chain is built from TRBV7-2 and TRBJ2-7; TRBD2 agrees at 7 bases. The CDR3 is 16 amino acids. The trim removed 0 bases at V and 4 bases at J, leaving 9 bases unmatched. Germline V gene data show CDR1 as SGHTA and CDR2 as FQGNSA. The CDR3 region has the DNA TGTGCCAGCAGCTTAGCAGCTAGCGGAGGAGCTTACGAGCAGTACTTC. Protein sequence: CASSLAASGGAYEQYF.

The chain recombines TRBV13 with TRBJ1-5, with D unresolved. This CDR3 has 16 amino acids. V shed 0 bases and J shed 4 bases, with 13 bases lying between them. In germline, CDR1 is PRHDT, CDR2 FYEKMQ (reference sequence). The CDR3 loop is CASSLGRLGGNQPQHF. The DNA of the CDR3 is TGTGCCAGCAGCTTAGGCCGATTGGGCGGGAATCAGCCCCAGCATTTT.

This chain connects TRBV19 to TRBJ1-5; tentatively, D is TRBD1 (5 bases). The CDR3 contains 16 residues. Per germline, CDR1 LNHDA and CDR2 SQIVND (reference sequence). The V end lost 1 base, the J end lost 2 bases, and 12 bases lay between the germline ends. The CDR3 nucleotides read TGTGCCAGTAGTATAGTCGGGGGGTCGGGCAATCAGCCCCAGCATTTT. Translated, it gives CASSIVGGSGNQPQHF.

This chain connects TRBV7-7 to TRBJ2-7, with TRBD1 matching 8 bases. The trim removed 5 bases at V and 6 bases at J, leaving 15 bases unmatched. The CDR3 is made up of 16 amino acids. Germline V gives CDR1 SSHAT, CDR2 FNYEAQ (reference sequence). CDR3 coding DNA: TGTGCCAGCAGCCCCGCTACGGGGACAGGACCTGCCGAGCAGTACTTC. As protein: CASSPATGTGPAEQYF.

This chain uses TRBV19 with TRBJ1-1, with 8 bases identical to TRBD1. V shed 5 bases and J 5 bases; nucleotides not matched to a gene: 10. This CDR3 has 15 residues. The V gene's germline CDR1 is LNHDA and CDR2 SQIVND (reference sequence). The CDR3 loop reads CASSPRTGWDTEAFF. CDR3 nucleotide sequence: TGTGCCAGTAGTCCAAGGACAGGGTGGGATACTGAAGCTTTCTTT.

The chain joins TRBV27 to TRBJ1-4; 9 bases fit TRBD1. This CDR3 has 15 amino acids. Germline V gene data show CDR1 as MNHEY and CDR2 as SMNVEV (reference sequence). Trimming cost V 2 bases and J 8 bases; bases outside gene matches: 6. The CDR3 nucleotides read TGTGCCAGCAGTTTAGCGGGACAGGGAATGGAAAAACTGTTTTTT. Its translation: CASSLAGQGMEKLFF.

This chain connects TRBV19 to TRBJ1-5, with D perhaps TRBD1 (5 bases). Germline assignment: CDR1 LNHDA and CDR2 SQIVND (reference sequence). V was shortened by 2 bases and J by 1 base, with 12 bases between the two germline ends. The CDR3 contains 16 residues. The CDR3 spells CASSISGYLSNQPQHF. CDR3 sequence (DNA): TGTGCCAGTAGTATATCAGGGTATCTGAGCAATCAGCCCCAGCATTTT.

The rearrangement links TRBV15 to TRBJ1-2; TRBD1 agrees at 8 bases. Trimming at V came to 0 bases and at J to 2 bases, leaving 26 bases not matched to a gene. Per the germline V gene, CDR1 is LNHNV and CDR2 is YYDKDF (reference sequence). The CDR3 extends over 23 amino acids. The CDR3 reads CATSRDVSVLGQGARSSNYGYTF. The CDR3 nucleotides are TGTGCCACCAGCAGAGATGTATCTGTATTGGGCCAGGGGGCGCGTAGTTCGAACTATGGCTACACCTTC.

The chain's CDR3 is CATSGGKQATNEKLFF. The CDR3 DNA is TGTGCCACCAGCGGAGGGAAACAGGCAACTAATGAAAAACTGTTTTTT. The J gene is TRBJ1-4, the V gene TRBV15; maybe TRBD1 (5 bases). The germline gives CDR1 LNHNV, CDR2 YYDKDF (reference sequence). V lost 5 bases and J lost 0, with 13 bases in between. There are 16 residues in the CDR3.

This chain uses TRBV28 with TRBJ1-1; D unresolved. Germline V gene data show CDR1 as MDHEN and CDR2 as SYDVKM. V was pared by 5 bases and J by 1 base, with 8 bases between. This CDR3 is 13 amino acids long. Here the CDR3 DNA reads TGTGCCAGCAGTCGTGGCAGGAACACTGAAGCTTTCTTT. Amino acid sequence: CASSRGRNTEAFF.

The rearrangement joins TRBV18 to TRBJ1-5; 9 nucleotides line up with TRBD1. The germline gives CDR1 KGHSH, CDR2 LQKENI. The trim removed 4 bases at V and 11 bases at J, leaving 12 bases unmatched. The CDR3 is 15 residues long. CDR3 amino acids: CASSLGQGSLQAQHF. As DNA, the CDR3 is TGTGCCAGCTCACTGGGACAGGGCAGTCTCCAGGCCCAGCATTTT.